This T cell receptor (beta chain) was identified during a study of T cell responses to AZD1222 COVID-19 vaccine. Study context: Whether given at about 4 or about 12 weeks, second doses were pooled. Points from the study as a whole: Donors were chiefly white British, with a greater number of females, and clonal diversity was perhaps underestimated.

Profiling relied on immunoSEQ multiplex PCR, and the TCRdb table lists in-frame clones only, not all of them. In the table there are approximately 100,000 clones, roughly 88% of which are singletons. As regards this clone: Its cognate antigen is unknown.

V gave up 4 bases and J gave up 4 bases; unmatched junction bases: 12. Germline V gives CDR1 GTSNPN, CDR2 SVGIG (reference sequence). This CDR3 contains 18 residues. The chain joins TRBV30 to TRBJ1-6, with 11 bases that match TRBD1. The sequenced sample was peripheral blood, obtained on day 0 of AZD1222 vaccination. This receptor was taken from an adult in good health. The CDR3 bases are TGTGCCTGGACGTTGGGTGGCGGGACAGGGGGATATAATTCACCCCTCCACTTT. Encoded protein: CAWTLGGGTGGYNSPLHF.